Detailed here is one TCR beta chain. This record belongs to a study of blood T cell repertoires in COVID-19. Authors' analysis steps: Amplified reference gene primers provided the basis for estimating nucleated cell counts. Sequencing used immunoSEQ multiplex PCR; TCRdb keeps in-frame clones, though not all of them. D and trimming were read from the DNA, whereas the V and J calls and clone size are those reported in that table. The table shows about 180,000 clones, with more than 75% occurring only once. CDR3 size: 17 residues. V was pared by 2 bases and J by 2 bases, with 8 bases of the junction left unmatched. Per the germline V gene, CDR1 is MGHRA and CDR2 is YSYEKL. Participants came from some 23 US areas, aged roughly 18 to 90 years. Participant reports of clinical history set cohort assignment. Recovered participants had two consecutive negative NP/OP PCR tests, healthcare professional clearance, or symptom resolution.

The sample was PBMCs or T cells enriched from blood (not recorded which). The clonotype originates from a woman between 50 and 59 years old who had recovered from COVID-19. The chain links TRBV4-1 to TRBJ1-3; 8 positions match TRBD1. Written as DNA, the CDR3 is TGCGCCAGCAGCCAAACTGGACAGGGCGCACCTGGAAACACCATATATTTT. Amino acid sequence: CASSQTGQGAPGNTIYF.